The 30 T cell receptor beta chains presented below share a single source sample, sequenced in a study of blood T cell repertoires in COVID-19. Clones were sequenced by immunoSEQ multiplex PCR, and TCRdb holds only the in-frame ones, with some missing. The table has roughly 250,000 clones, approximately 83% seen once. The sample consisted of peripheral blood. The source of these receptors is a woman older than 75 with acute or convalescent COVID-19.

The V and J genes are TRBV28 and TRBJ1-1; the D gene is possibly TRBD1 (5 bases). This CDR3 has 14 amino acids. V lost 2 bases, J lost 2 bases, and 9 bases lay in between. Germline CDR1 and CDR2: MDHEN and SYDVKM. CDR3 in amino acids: CASSLGQGNTEAFF. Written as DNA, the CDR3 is TGTGCCAGCAGTTTAGGTCAGGGAAACACTGAAGCTTTCTTT.

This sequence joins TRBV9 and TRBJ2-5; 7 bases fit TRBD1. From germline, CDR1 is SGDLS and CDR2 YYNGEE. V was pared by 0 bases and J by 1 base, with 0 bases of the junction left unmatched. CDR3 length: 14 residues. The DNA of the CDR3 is TGTGCCAGCAGCGTAGGACAGGGCCAAGAGACCCAGTACTTC. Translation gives CASSVGQGQETQYF.

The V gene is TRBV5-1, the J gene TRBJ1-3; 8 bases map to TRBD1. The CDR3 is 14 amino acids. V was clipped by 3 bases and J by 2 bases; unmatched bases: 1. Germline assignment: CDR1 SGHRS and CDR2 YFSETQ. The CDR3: CASSSGQAGNTIYF. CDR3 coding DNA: TGCGCCAGCAGCTCGGGACAGGCTGGAAACACCATATATTTT.

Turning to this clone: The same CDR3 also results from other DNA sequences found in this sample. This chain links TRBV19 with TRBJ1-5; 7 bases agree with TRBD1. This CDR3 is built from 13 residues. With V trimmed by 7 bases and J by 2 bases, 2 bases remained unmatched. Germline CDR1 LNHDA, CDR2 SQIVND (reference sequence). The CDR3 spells CASTGTGNQPQHF. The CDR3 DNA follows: TGTGCCAGTACCGGGACAGGCAATCAGCCCCAGCATTTT.

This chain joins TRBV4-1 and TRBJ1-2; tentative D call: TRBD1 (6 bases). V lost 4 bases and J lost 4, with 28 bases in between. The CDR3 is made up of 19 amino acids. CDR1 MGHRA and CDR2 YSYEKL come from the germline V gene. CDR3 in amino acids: CASSPLPTGRTSFAYGYTF. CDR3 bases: TGCGCCAGCAGCCCCTTACCGACAGGTCGGACCTCCTTTGCCTATGGCTACACCTTC.

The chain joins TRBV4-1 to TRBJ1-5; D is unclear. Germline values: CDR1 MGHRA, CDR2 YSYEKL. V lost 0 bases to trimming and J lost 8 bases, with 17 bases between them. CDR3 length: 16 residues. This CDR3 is CASSQESLGSLKPQHF. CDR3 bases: TGCGCCAGCAGCCAAGAGAGTCTCGGGAGTCTGAAGCCCCAGCATTTT.

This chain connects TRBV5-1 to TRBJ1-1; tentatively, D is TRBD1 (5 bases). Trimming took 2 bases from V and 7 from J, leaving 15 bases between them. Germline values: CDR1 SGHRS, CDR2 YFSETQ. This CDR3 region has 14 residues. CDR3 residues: CASSFSFGTGEAFF. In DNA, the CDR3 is TGCGCCAGCAGCTTTAGCTTTGGAACAGGTGAAGCTTTCTTT.

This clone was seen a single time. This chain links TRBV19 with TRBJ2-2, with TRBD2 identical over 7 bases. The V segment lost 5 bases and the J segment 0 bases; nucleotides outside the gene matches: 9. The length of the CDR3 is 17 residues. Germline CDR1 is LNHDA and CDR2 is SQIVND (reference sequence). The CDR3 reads CASSQTGGFANTGELFF. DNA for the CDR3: TGTGCCAGTAGTCAAACGGGGGGTTTCGCGAACACCGGGGAGCTGTTTTTT.

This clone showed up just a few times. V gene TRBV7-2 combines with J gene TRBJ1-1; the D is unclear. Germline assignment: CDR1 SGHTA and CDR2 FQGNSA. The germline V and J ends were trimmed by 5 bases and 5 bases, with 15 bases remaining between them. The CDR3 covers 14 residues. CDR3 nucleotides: TGTGCCAGCAGCGGTCCAGGTTTCTGGACTGAAGCTTTCTTT. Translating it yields CASSGPGFWTEAFF.

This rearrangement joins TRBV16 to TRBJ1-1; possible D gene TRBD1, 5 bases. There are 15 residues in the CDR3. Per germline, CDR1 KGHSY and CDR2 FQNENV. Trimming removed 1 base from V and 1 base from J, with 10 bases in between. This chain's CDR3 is CASSQYGQGNTEAFF. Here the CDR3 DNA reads TGTGCCAGCAGCCAATACGGGCAGGGGAACACTGAAGCTTTCTTT. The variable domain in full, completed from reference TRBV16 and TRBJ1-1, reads GEEVAQTPKHLVRGEGQKAKLYCAPIKGHSYVFWYQQVLKNEFKFLISFQNENVFDETGMPKERFSAKCLPNSPCSLEIQATKLEDSAVYFCASSQYGQGNTEAFFGQGTRLTVV.

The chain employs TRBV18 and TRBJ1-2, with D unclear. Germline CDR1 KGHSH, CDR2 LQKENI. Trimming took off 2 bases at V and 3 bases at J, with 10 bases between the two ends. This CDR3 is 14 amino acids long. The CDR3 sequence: CASSPTGLDYGYTF. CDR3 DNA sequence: TGTGCCAGCTCACCAACCGGGTTGGACTATGGCTACACCTTC.

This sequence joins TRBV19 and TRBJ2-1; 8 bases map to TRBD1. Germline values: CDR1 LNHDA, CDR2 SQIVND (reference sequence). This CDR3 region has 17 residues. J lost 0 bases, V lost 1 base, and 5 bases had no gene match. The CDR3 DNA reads TGTGCCAGTAGTATAGGGACAGGGATTACCTCCTACAATGAGCAGTTCTTC. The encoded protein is CASSIGTGITSYNEQFF.

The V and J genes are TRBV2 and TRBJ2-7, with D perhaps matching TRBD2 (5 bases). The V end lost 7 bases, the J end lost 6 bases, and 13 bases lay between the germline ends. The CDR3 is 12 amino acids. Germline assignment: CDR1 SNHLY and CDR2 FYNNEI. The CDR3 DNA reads TGTGCCAGCAACCCTTCTACTAGCGAGCAGTACTTC. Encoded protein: CASNPSTSEQYF.

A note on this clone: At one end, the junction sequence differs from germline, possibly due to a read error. DNA for the CDR3: TGTGCCAGCAGTCAAGGGAAGACTAGCGGGGGGCGAGATGAGCAGTTCTTC. Translated: CASSQGKTSGGRDEQFF. The chain couples TRBV3-1 (or the pseudogene TRBV3-2) to TRBJ2-1, with TRBD2 identical over 13 bases. Germline CDR1 and CDR2: LGHDT and YNNKEL (reference sequence). This CDR3 region has 17 residues.

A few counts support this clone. The CDR3 is CASSSLYEQYF. The DNA for the CDR3 is TGTGCCAGCAGTTCTCTCTACGAGCAGTACTTC. This chain joins TRBV12-3 or TRBV12-4 and TRBJ2-7; D is undetermined. The CDR3 is 11 residues long. Trimming removed 4 bases from V and 3 bases from J, with 4 bases in between.

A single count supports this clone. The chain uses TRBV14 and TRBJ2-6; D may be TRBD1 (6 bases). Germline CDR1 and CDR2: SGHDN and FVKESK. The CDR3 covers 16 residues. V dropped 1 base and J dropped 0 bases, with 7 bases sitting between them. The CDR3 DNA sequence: TGTGCCAGCAGCCAAGGGACAGCCTCTGGGGCCAACGTCCTGACTTTC. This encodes CASSQGTASGANVLTF.

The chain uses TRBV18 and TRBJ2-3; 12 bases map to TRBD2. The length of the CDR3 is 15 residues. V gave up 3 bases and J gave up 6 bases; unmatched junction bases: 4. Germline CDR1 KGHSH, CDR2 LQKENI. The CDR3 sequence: CASSPRTSGVDTQYF. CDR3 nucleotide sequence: TGTGCCAGCTCACCCCGGACTAGCGGGGTGGATACGCAGTATTTT.

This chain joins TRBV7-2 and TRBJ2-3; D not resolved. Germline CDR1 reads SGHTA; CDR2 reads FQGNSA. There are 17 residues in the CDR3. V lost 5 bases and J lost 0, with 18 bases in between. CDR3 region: CASSTLPPGPSTDTQYF. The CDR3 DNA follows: TGTGCCAGCAGCACCCTCCCCCCGGGTCCTAGCACAGATACGCAGTATTTT. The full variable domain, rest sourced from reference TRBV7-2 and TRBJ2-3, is GAGVSQSPSNKVTEKGKDVELRCDPISGHTALYWYRQSLGQGLEFLIYFQGNSAPDKSGLPSDRFSAERTGGSVSTLTIQRTQQEDSAVYLCASSTLPPGPSTDTQYFGPGTRLTVL.

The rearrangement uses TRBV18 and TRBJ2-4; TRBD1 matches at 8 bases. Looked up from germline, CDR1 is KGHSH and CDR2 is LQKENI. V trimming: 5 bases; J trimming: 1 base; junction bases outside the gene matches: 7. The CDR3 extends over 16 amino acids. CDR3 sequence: CASSARQGMAKNIQYF. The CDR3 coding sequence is TGTGCCAGCTCAGCGCGACAGGGGATGGCCAAAAACATTCAGTACTTC.

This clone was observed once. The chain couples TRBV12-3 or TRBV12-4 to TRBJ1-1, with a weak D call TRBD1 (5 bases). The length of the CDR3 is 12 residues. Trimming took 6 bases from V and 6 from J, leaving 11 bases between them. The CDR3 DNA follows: TGTGCCAGCAGGTTCCAGGGCGCTGAAGCTTTCTTT. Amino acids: CASRFQGAEAFF.

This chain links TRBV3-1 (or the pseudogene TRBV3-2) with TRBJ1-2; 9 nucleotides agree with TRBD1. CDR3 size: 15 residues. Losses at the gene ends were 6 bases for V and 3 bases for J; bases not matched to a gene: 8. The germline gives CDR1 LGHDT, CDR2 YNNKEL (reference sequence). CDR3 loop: CASSQTGGFDYGYTF. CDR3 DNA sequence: TGTGCCAGCAGTCAAACAGGGGGCTTTGACTATGGCTACACCTTC.

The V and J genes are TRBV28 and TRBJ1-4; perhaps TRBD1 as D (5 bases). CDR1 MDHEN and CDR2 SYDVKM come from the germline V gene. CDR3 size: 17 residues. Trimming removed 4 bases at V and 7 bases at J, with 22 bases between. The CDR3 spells CASSYGWGRAEGEKLFF. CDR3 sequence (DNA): TGTGCCAGCAGTTATGGGTGGGGCAGGGCCGAAGGTGAAAAACTGTTTTTT. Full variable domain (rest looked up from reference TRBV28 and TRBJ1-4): DVKVTQSSRYLVKRTGEKVFLECVQDMDHENMFWYRQDPGLGLRLIYFSYDVKMKEKGDIPEGYSVSREKKERFSLILESASTNQTSMYLCASSYGWGRAEGEKLFFGSGTQLSVL.

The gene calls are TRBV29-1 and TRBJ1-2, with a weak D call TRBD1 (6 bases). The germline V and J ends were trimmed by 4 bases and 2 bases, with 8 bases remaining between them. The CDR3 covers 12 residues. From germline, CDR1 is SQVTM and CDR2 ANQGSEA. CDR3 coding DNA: TGCAGCGTTGGTAGGGGGAACTATGGCTACACCTTC. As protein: CSVGRGNYGYTF. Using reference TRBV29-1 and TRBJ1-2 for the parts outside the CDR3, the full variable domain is SAVISQKPSRDICQRGTSLTIQCQVDSQVTMMFWYRQQPGQSLTLIATANQGSEATYESGFVIDKFPISRPNLTFSTLTVSNMSPEDSSIYLCSVGRGNYGYTFGSGTRLTVV.

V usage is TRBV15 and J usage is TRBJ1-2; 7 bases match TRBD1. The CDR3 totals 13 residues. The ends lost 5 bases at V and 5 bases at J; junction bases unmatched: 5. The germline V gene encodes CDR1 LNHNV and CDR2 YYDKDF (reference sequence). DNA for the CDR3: TGTGCCACCAGCCGGGACAGATTTTATGGCTACACCTTC. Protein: CATSRDRFYGYTF.

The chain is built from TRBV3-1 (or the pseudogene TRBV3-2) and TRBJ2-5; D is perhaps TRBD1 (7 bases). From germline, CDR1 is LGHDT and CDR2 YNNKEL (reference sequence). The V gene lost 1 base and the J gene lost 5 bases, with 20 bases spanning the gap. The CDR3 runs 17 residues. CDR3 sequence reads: CASSQVSLGGGRETQYF. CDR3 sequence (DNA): TGTGCCAGCAGCCAAGTGAGTTTAGGAGGGGGCAGGGAGACCCAGTACTTC.

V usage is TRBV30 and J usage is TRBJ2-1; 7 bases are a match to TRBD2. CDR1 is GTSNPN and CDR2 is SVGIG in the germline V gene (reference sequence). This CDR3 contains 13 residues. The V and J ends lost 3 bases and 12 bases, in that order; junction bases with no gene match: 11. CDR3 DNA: TGTGCCTGGAGGTCGGGGAGGGGCCAGGGGCAGTTCTTC. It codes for CAWRSGRGQGQFF.

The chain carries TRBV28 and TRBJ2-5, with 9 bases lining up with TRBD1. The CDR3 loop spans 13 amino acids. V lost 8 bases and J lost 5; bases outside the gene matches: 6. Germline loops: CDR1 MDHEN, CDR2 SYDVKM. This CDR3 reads CASEGTGRETQYF. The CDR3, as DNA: TGTGCCAGCGAAGGGACAGGGAGGGAGACCCAGTACTTC.

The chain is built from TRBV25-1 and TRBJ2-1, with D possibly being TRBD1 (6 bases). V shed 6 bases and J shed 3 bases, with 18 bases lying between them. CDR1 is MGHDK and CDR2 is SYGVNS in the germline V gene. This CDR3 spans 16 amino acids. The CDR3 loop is CASSKSGTNNYNEQFF. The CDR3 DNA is TGTGCCAGCAGCAAGTCCGGGACAAATAACTACAATGAGCAGTTCTTC. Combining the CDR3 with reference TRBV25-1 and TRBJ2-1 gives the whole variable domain EADIYQTPRYLVIGTGKKITLECSQTMGHDKMYWYQQDPGMELHLIHYSYGVNSTEKGDLSSESTVSRIRTEHFPLTLESARPSHTSQYLCASSKSGTNNYNEQFFGPGTRLTVL.

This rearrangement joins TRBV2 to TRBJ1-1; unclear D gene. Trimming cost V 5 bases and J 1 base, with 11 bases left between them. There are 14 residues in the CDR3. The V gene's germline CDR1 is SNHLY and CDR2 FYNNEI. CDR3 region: CASSFWLANTEAFF. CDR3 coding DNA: TGTGCCAGCAGTTTCTGGCTGGCGAACACTGAAGCTTTCTTT. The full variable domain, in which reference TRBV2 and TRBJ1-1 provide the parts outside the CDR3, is EPEVTQTPSHQVTQMGQEVILRCVPISNHLYFYWYRQILGQKVEFLVSFYNNEISEKSEIFDDQFSVERPDGSNFTLKIRSTKLEDSAMYFCASSFWLANTEAFFGQGTRLTVV.

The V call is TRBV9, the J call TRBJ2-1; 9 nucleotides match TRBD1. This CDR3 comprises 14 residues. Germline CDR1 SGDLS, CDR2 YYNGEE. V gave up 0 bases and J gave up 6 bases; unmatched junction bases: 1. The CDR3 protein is CASSVADRGNEQFF. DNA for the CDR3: TGTGCCAGCAGCGTAGCGGACAGGGGCAATGAGCAGTTCTTC.